These 23 T cell receptor beta chains were all obtained from the same sample, sequenced in a study of blood T cell repertoires in COVID-19. Generated by immunoSEQ multiplex PCR, the TCRdb table keeps only in-frame clones and is missing some. Of about 170,000 clones in the sample, around 90% were seen once. Material: peripheral blood. These receptors were obtained from a man in his forties or fifties who had recovered from COVID-19.

This chain uses TRBV2 with TRBJ1-4, with D hard to call. Germline V gives CDR1 SNHLY, CDR2 FYNNEI. Trimming removed 4 bases from V and 9 bases from J, with 12 bases in between. CDR3 length: 13 amino acids. CDR3: CASSADFGQKLFF. CDR3 bases: TGTGCCAGCAGTGCGGACTTTGGTCAAAAACTGTTTTTT.

The genes are TRBV6-4 and TRBJ1-2, with 9 nucleotides matching TRBD1. The CDR3 runs 14 residues. With V trimmed by 4 bases and J by 4 bases, 4 bases remained unmatched. CDR1 MRHNA and CDR2 SNTAGT come from the germline V gene. This chain's CDR3 is CASSASTGGYGYTF. The DNA of the CDR3 is TGTGCCAGCAGTGCCTCGACAGGGGGCTATGGCTACACCTTC.

This clone was detected a few times. The chain joins TRBV5-6 to TRBJ2-2, with 8 nucleotides matching TRBD2. V was clipped by 0 bases and J by 2 bases; unmatched bases: 3. Germline V gives CDR1 SGHDT, CDR2 YYEEEE. The CDR3 is 16 residues long. The CDR3 DNA reads TGTGCCAGCAGCTTGGGTGGACTAGCAAACACCGGGGAGCTGTTTTTT. This encodes CASSLGGLANTGELFF.

V usage is TRBV25-1 and J usage is TRBJ2-1; TRBD1 agrees at 7 bases. The V gene end was trimmed by 4 bases and the J gene end by 4 bases; junction bases not matched to a gene: 4. Germline assignment: CDR1 MGHDK and CDR2 SYGVNS. This CDR3 has 14 residues. The CDR3: CASSARQGYNEQFF. CDR3 sequence (DNA): TGTGCCAGCAGTGCAAGACAGGGTTACAATGAGCAGTTCTTC.

The V and J genes are TRBV2 and TRBJ2-7, with TRBD2 matching over 13 bases. Germline CDR1 and CDR2: SNHLY and FYNNEI. This CDR3 is 14 amino acids long. Unmatched junction bases numbered 2, after V lost 5 bases and J lost 4 bases. This chain's CDR3 is CASSQGLAGYEQYF. The CDR3 DNA sequence: TGTGCCAGCAGTCAGGGACTAGCGGGGTACGAGCAGTACTTC.

This chain links TRBV6-5 with TRBJ1-2, with a weak D call TRBD1 (6 bases). Trimming left V 6 bases short and J 3 bases short, with 8 bases between. Germline V gene lookup returns CDR1 MNHEY and CDR2 SVGAGI. The length of the CDR3 is 12 residues. The CDR3 nucleotides are TGTGCCAGCAGCAGGGGTGACTATGGCTACACCTTC. Translating it yields CASSRGDYGYTF.

This clone was counted a single time. The rearrangement uses TRBV9 and TRBJ2-7, with D possibly being TRBD1 (6 bases). CDR3 length: 14 amino acids. The V end was cut by 0 bases, the J end by 4 bases, with 11 bases between. The germline V gene encodes CDR1 SGDLS and CDR2 YYNGEE. The CDR3 DNA follows: TGTGCCAGCAGCGTAGAACAGGGAAGGTACGAGCAGTACTTC. This translates into CASSVEQGRYEQYF.

In this sample, this clone turned up once. This sequence joins TRBV15 and TRBJ2-6; D uncertain. CDR3 length: 16 residues. Germline CDR1 reads LNHNV; CDR2 reads YYDKDF (reference sequence). V shed 0 bases and J shed 1 base, with 7 bases lying between them. The CDR3 protein is CATSRDSRSGANVLTF. CDR3 DNA sequence: TGTGCCACCAGCAGAGATTCGCGATCTGGGGCCAACGTCCTGACTTTC.

The rearrangement uses TRBV4-1 and TRBJ1-5; the match to TRBD1 covers 10 bases. The V and J ends lost 4 bases and 6 bases, in that order; junction bases with no gene match: 3. This CDR3 has 14 residues. Germline lookup yields CDR1 MGHRA and CDR2 YSYEKL. CDR3 DNA sequence: TGCGCCAGCAGCCGACAGGGGGCAGGTCAGCCCCAGCATTTT. It is translated as CASSRQGAGQPQHF.

The DNA for the CDR3 is TGTGCCAGCACCATAAGGGGTTTTAAAGGTGCAGCGAAGGCTGAAGCTTTCTTT. Amino acids: CASTIRGFKGAAKAEAFF. The chain is built from TRBV11-2 and TRBJ1-1, with a weak D call TRBD1 (5 bases). CDR3 length equals 18 residues. In germline, CDR1 is SGHAT, CDR2 FQNNGV. V lost 7 bases, J lost 6 bases, and 30 bases lay in between.

V is TRBV29-1 and J is TRBJ1-2, with TRBD1 matching over 10 bases. The germline V gene encodes CDR1 SQVTM and CDR2 ANQGSEA. The CDR3 extends over 14 amino acids. With V trimmed by 3 bases and J by 4 bases, 5 bases remained unmatched. The CDR3 spells CSVEGGTGVYGYTF. The CDR3 DNA is TGCAGCGTTGAGGGGGGGACAGGGGTCTATGGCTACACCTTC.

V is TRBV6-6 and J is TRBJ1-3, with 7 bases aligning to TRBD1. CDR1 is MNHNY and CDR2 is SVGAGI in the germline V gene (reference sequence). CDR3 length: 14 amino acids. V was pared by 6 bases and J by 2 bases, with 4 bases of the junction left unmatched. CDR3 bases: TGTGCCAGCAGACAGGGGACAACTGGAAACACCATATATTTT. Translated: CASRQGTTGNTIYF.

The CDR3 protein is CASSSKKEGRYGYTF. CDR3 nucleotide sequence: TGTGCCAGTAGTAGCAAGAAGGAGGGACGCTATGGCTACACCTTC. The V gene is TRBV19, the J gene TRBJ1-2, with TRBD1 as a possible D gene (5 bases). This CDR3 is 15 amino acids long. V lost 4 bases, J lost 4 bases, and 16 bases lay in between. CDR1 LNHDA and CDR2 SQIVND come from the germline V gene (reference sequence). Full variable domain (outside the CDR3, taken from reference TRBV19 and TRBJ1-2): DGGITQSPKYLFRKEGQNVTLSCEQNLNHDAMYWYRQDPGQGLRLIYYSQIVNDFQKGDIAEGYSVSREKKESFPLTVTSAQKNPTAFYLCASSSKKEGRYGYTFGSGTRLTVV.

The chain is built from TRBV5-4 and TRBJ2-7; 8 positions agree with TRBD2. The length of the CDR3 is 17 residues. The germline CDR1 and CDR2 sequences are SGHNT and YYREEE (reference sequence). Trimming cost V 5 bases and J 2 bases; bases outside gene matches: 15. The CDR3 region is CASRWSGGAQRAYEQYF. CDR3 sequence (DNA): TGTGCCAGCAGGTGGTCGGGAGGGGCCCAGAGGGCCTACGAGCAGTACTTC.

This chain joins TRBV5-6 and TRBJ2-5; D remains unclear. Germline-derived CDR1 and CDR2 are SGHDT and YYEEEE. Trimming shortened V by 4 bases and J by 2 bases, and 12 bases separated the two germline ends. The CDR3 runs to 14 residues. CDR3 amino acids: CASSPRLVQETQYF. CDR3 bases: TGTGCCAGCAGCCCCAGACTGGTTCAAGAGACCCAGTACTTC. Variable domain in full (rest from reference TRBV5-6 and TRBJ2-5): DAGVTQSPTHLIKTRGQQVTLRCSPKSGHDTVSWYQQALGQGPQFIFQYYEEEERQRGNFPDRFSGHQFPNYSSELNVNALLLGDSALYLCASSPRLVQETQYFGPGTRLLVL.

This chain connects TRBV4-2 to TRBJ2-2; TRBD2 might be the D (5 bases). The CDR3 has 17 residues. CDR1 LGHNA and CDR2 YNFKEQ come from the germline V gene. V shed 0 bases and J shed 5 bases, with 16 bases lying between them. The CDR3 DNA sequence: TGTGCCAGCAGCCAAGAAGTTTCGGCCCGGGGAACCGGGGAGCTGTTTTTT. Translating it yields CASSQEVSARGTGELFF.

The chain employs TRBV6-6 and TRBJ2-6, with a possible D match to TRBD2 (6 bases). Trimming left V 7 bases short and J 4 bases short, with 17 bases between. In germline, CDR1 is MNHNY, CDR2 SVGAGI (reference sequence). The CDR3 has 16 residues. The CDR3 DNA is TGTGCCAGCACCGCCACGTGGGGGGTCGGGGCCAACGTCCTGACTTTC. It yields the protein CASTATWGVGANVLTF.

The chain couples TRBV30 to TRBJ2-4; D possibly corresponds to TRBD1 (6 bases). Trimming took 3 bases from V and 1 from J, leaving 13 bases between them. Germline lookup yields CDR1 GTSNPN and CDR2 SVGIG (reference sequence). CDR3 size: 15 residues. CDR3 sequence: CAWSHGQSAKNIQYF. The CDR3, as DNA: TGTGCCTGGAGCCATGGACAGAGTGCCAAAAACATTCAGTACTTC.

The gene calls are TRBV7-3 and TRBJ2-1, with TRBD2 matching 7 bases. The CDR3 loop spans 16 amino acids. Germline values: CDR1 SGHTA, CDR2 FQGTGA. The ends lost 1 base at V and 0 bases at J; junction bases unmatched: 3. CDR3 protein: CASSLIGGSSYNEQFF. CDR3 DNA: TGTGCCAGCAGCTTAATTGGCGGGAGCTCCTACAATGAGCAGTTCTTC.

The chain has TRBV30 and TRBJ2-5; D uncertain. The germline V gene encodes CDR1 GTSNPN and CDR2 SVGIG (reference sequence). The CDR3 totals 14 residues. V lost 2 bases and J 2 bases, leaving 12 bases between the germline ends. The CDR3 reads CAWSYSSIQETQYF. The CDR3 DNA reads TGTGCCTGGAGTTACAGTTCAATACAAGAGACCCAGTACTTC.

This chain uses TRBV2 with TRBJ1-2; 8 nucleotides line up with TRBD1. The CDR3 has 14 residues. V shed 6 bases and J 4 bases; nucleotides not matched to a gene: 7. CDR1 SNHLY and CDR2 FYNNEI come from the germline V gene. The CDR3, as DNA: TGTGCCAGCAGCCCCAGGGGGCGCTTCTATGGCTACACCTTC. Protein product: CASSPRGRFYGYTF.

The chain links TRBV9 to TRBJ2-2, with 8 bases lining up with TRBD1. Trimming cost V 6 bases and J 1 base; bases outside gene matches: 11. Germline CDR1 SGDLS, CDR2 YYNGEE. CDR3 size: 17 residues. The chain's CDR3 is CASTTLSGTGNTGELFF. CDR3 nucleotides: TGTGCCAGCACCACTCTTTCCGGGACAGGGAACACCGGGGAGCTGTTTTTT.

V and J are TRBV3-1 (or the pseudogene TRBV3-2) and TRBJ1-2, with TRBD1 matching over 7 bases. Per germline, CDR1 LGHDT and CDR2 YNNKEL (reference sequence). This CDR3 region has 15 residues. V lost 1 base to trimming and J lost 0 bases; unmatched junction nucleotides: 2. CDR3 in DNA: TGTGCCAGCAGCCAAGGAGGGGGCACTAACTATGGCTACACCTTC. Translating it yields CASSQGGGTNYGYTF.